These T cell receptor beta chains were read from a single sample in a study of beta chain features in type 1 diabetes. Clones were read by immunoSEQ multiplex PCR, and TCRdb kept only the in-frame ones, dropping some. This table holds approximately 280,000 clones, 15% found once. Sequenced input: naive CD4+ T cells from blood. These TCRs come from a man aged 18 to 29 with type 1 diabetes. Both conserved end residues are trimmed from each CDR3. Each record gives: V gene, J gene, CDR3 protein.

>TRBV4-3|TRBJ2-1
ASSRGNVNEQF
>TRBV9|TRBJ1-6
ASSVDPGQRNSPLH
>TRBV29-1|TRBJ2-1
SVPPGHPSEEQF
>TRBV19|TRBJ2-1
ASSMGKLAGKGYNEQF
>TRBV7-9|TRBJ1-6
ASSLRRTGYHSPLH
>TRBV4-2|TRBJ2-7
ASSQDQAGGPPYEQY
>TRBV27|TRBJ2-7
ASSLGGGNRYEQY
>TRBV11-2|TRBJ2-6
ASSLEWGRGGVGGANVLT
>TRBV18|TRBJ2-2
ASSPTGGASGELF
>TRBV5-1|TRBJ1-6
ASSPRSSYNSPLH
>TRBV25-1|TRBJ1-3
ASSITRRSTIY
>TRBV7-2|TRBJ2-2
ASSFRVVGELF